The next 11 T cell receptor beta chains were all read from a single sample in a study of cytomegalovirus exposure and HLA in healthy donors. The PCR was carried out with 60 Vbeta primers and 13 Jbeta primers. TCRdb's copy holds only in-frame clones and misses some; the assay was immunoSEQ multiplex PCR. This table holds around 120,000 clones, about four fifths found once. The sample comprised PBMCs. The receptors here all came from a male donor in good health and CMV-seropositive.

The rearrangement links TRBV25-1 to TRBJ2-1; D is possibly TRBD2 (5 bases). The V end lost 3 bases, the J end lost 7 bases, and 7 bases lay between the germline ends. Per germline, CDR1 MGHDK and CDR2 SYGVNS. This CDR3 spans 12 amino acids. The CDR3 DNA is TGTGCCAGCAGTGACTCGGGGAATGAGCAGTTCTTC. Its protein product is CASSDSGNEQFF. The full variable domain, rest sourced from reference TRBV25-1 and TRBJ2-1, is EADIYQTPRYLVIGTGKKITLECSQTMGHDKMYWYQQDPGMELHLIHYSYGVNSTEKGDLSSESTVSRIRTEHFPLTLESARPSHTSQYLCASSDSGNEQFFGPGTRLTVL.

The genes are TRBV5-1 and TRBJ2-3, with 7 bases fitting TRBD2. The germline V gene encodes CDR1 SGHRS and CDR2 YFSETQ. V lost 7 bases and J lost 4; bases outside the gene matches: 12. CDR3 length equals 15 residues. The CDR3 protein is CASCSVAGASDTQYF. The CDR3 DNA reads TGCGCCAGCTGTAGCGTGGCGGGAGCATCAGATACGCAGTATTTT.

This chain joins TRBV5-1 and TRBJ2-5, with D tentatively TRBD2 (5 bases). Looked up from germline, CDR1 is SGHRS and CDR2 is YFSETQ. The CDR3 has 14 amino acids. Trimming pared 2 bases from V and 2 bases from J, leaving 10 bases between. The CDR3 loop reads CASSFTGDQETQYF. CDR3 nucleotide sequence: TGCGCCAGCAGCTTTACCGGGGATCAAGAGACCCAGTACTTC. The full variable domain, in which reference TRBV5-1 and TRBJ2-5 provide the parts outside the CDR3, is KAGVTQTPRYLIKTRGQQVTLSCSPISGHRSVSWYQQTPGQGLQFLFEYFSETQRNKGNFPGRFSGRQFSNSRSEMNVSTLELGDSALYLCASSFTGDQETQYFGPGTRLLVL.

CDR3 sequence: CASSLEWTPGGETQYF. CDR3 coding DNA: TGTGCCAGCAGCTTAGAATGGACACCGGGGGGGGAGACCCAGTACTTC. The chain recombines TRBV7-2 with TRBJ2-5, with 8 bases lining up with TRBD2. The CDR3 totals 16 residues. V was pared by 1 base and J by 5 bases, with 9 bases of the junction left unmatched. Germline CDR1 and CDR2: SGHTA and FQGNSA.

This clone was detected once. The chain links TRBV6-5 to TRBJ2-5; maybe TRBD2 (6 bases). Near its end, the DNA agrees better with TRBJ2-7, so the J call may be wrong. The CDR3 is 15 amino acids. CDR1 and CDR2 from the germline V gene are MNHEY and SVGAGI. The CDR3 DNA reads TGTGCCAGCAGTTATGACGGGACTGACTTCTACGAGCAGTACTTC. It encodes CASSYDGTDFYEQYF.

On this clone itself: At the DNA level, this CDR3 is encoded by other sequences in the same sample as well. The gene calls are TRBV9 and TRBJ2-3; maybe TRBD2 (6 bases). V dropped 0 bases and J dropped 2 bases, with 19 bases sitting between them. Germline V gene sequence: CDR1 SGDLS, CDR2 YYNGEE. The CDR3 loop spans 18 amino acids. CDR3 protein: CASSVEGGGTAYTDTQYF. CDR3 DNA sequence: TGTGCCAGCAGCGTAGAGGGCGGCGGGACGGCCTACACAGATACGCAGTATTTT.

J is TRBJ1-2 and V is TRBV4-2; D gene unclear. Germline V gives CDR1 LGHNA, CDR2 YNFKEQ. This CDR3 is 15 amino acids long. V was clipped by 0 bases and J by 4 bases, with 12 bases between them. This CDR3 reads CASSQDLGKVYGYTF. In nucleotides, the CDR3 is TGTGCCAGCAGCCAAGATCTAGGCAAAGTCTATGGCTACACCTTC.

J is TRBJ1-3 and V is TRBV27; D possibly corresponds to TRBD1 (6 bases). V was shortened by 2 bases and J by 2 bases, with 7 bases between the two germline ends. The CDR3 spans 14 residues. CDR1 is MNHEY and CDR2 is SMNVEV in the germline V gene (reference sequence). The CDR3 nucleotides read TGTGCCAGCAGTTTAAAGGGGGCTGGAAACACCATATATTTT. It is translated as CASSLKGAGNTIYF.

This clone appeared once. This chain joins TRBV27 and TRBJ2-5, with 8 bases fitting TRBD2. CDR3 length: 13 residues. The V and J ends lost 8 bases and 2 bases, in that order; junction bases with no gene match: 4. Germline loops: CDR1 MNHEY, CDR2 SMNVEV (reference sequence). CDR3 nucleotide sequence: TGTGCCAGCCAGCGGGAGTGGCAAGAGACCCAGTACTTC. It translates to CASQREWQETQYF.

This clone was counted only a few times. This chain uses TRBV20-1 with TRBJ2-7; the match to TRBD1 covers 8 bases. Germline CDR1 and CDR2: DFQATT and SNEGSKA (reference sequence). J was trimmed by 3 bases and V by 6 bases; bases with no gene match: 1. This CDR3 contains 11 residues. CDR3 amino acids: CSAGQGYEQYF. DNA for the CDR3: TGCAGTGCCGGACAGGGCTACGAGCAGTACTTC.

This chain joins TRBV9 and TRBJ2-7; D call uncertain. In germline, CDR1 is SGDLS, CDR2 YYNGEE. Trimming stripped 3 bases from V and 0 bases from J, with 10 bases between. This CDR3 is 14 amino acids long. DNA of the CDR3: TGTGCCAGCAGCGAGGCAGGCCACTCCTACGAGCAGTACTTC. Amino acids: CASSEAGHSYEQYF.